Given below is one T cell receptor (beta chain) in context. This specimen belongs to a study of blood T cell repertoires in COVID-19. This CDR3 contains 13 residues. Germline loops: CDR1 MNHNY, CDR2 SVGAGI (reference sequence). After removal of 0 bases from V and 8 bases from J, the junction contained 3 bases not matched to a gene. The data were produced by immunoSEQ multiplex PCR, yet TCRdb's version contains in-frame clones alone and is incomplete. The sample holds under 200,000 clones, approximately 86% seen once. The clonotype originates from a man between 60 and 70 years old with acute or convalescent COVID-19. Source material: peripheral blood. The chain employs TRBV6-6 and TRBJ1-1, with 7 positions matching TRBD1. The CDR3, as DNA: TGTGCCAGCAGTTACTCGGGACAGCTCGAAGCTTTCTTT. Its translation is CASSYSGQLEAFF.